This T cell receptor (beta chain) was identified in a study of metastatic and nonmetastatic thyroid tumors. Prior to thyroid surgery, none of the patients had received any treatment. This CDR3 comprises 17 residues. Trimming cost V 3 bases and J 3 bases, with 21 bases left between them. Germline CDR1 is SGDLS and CDR2 is YYNGEE. Whole-study findings and limits: The study reportedly found significantly higher TCR beta diversity in malignant thyroid tumors than benign nodules, in blood and tumor.

MiXCR was used by TCRdb to re-call the PCR reads. Of about 40,000 clones listed, approximately 13% were seen once; the top ten hold over 7.5%. This clone was observed at least ten times. Its antigen is not identified. V is TRBV9 and J is TRBJ2-5, with D perhaps given as TRBD1 or TRBD2 (5 bases each). The receptor was derived from a female donor with papillary thyroid cancer or a benign thyroid nodule (not recorded which). Some clones in this sample may be carry-over from other donors' samples. Specimen: blood. This chain's CDR3 is CASSAGFDSEQKETQYF. CDR3 in DNA: TGTGCCAGCAGCGCAGGGTTTGATAGCGAACAGAAAGAGACCCAGTACTTC.